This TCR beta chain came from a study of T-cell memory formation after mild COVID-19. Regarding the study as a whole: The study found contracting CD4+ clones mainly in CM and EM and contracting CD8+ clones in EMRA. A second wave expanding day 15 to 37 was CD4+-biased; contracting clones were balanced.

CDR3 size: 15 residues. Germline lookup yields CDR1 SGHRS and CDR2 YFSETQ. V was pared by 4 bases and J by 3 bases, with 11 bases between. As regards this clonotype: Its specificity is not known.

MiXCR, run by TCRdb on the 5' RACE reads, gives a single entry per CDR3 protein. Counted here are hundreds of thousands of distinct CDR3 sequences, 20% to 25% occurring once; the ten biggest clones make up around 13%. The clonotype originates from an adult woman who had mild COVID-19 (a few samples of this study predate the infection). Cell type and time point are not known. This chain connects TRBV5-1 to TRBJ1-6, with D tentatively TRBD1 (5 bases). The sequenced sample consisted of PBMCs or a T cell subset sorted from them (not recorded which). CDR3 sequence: CASSQGDYYNSPLHF. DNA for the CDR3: TGCGCCAGCAGCCAAGGGGACTACTATAATTCACCCCTCCACTTT.